This TCR beta chain was retrieved from a study of T cell repertoires in cytomegalovirus infection (dated by TCRdb to the late 2010s). Looking at the study overall: The HLA type of each donor mattered for the analysis, because public TCR beta signatures pointed to carriage of CMV infection along with the matching HLA type. Beyond this particular receptor, the publication reports: Carriers of CMV infection plus the relevant HLA type were discriminated by the cumulative frequency of public TCR beta family members in the study cohort and in an independent roughly 400-donor cohort. The ex vivo response was dominated by HLA-C-restricted CMV-specific TCR beta clonotypes, and the single most frequent clonotype in two of eight donors was supplied by these HLA-C-restricted clonotypes.

This clonotype was found a few times. Its recognized antigen is unknown. No base quality values were provided; no much bigger clone lies one nucleotide off. Instrument used: Illumina HiSeq 1500. TCRdb reanalyzed the raw reads on its own, using fastp at Q25 for trimming and MiXCR for clone calling, and kept in-frame beta chains. CDR3 protein duplicates are merged, each entry listing the most common genes and DNA. The sample yields 300,000 to 400,000 distinct CDR3 sequences; 15% to 20% were counted once. Of the sample, 8.5% to 10% falls within the top ten clones. V is shortened by 6 bases, J by 5 bases, and the region joining them spans 8 bases. The CDR3 spans 10 residues, from the cysteine through the phenylalanine. Left in the record is the CDR3 DNA by itself, 30 bases read in frame from the first base. As encoded in the germline V gene, CDR1 is SQVTM while CDR2 is ANQGSEA.

The source is a human donor in good health (CMV status not recorded). Some clones in this sample may be carry-over from other donors' samples. The sequence is built from TRBV29-1 and TRBJ2-7, with no confident D gene call. The sample comprised PBMCs. Here the CDR3 is given as CSVLSDEQYF. The nucleotide sequence reads TGCAGCGTGCTGAGCGACGAGCAGTACTTC.